This TCR beta chain came from a study of T-cell reconstitution after alpha-beta-depleted transplantation in children. Looked up from germline, CDR1 is SEHNR and CDR2 is FQNEAQ (reference sequence). This CDR3 has 17 amino acids. V trimming: 5 bases; J trimming: 2 bases; junction bases outside the gene matches: 11. This clonotype was counted between two and nine times. Unique molecular identifiers were used in preparing the TCRbeta library. TCRdb called the PCR reads again in MiXCR, with one record for every CDR3 protein. The data show about 400,000 distinct CDR3 sequences, around 15% seen once. This receptor was taken from a boy in the first two years of life who had a stem cell transplant for Wiskott-Aldrich syndrome, so the T cells may come from the graft donor. The rearrangement joins TRBV7-9 to TRBJ1-2, with TRBD1 matching 10 bases. The sample in question was PBMCs, mostly from graft donor cells, obtained 360 days after TCRalphabeta/CD19-depleted stem cell transplant. CDR3 sequence: CASSTTGTGASNYGYTF. In DNA form, the CDR3 reads TGTGCCAGCAGCACCACGGGGACAGGGGCGTCCAACTATGGCTACACCTTC. Together with reference TRBV7-9 and TRBJ1-2, the CDR3 gives the full variable domain: DTGVSQNPRHKITKRGQNVTFRCDPISEHNRLYWYRQTLGQGPEFLTYFQNEAQLEKSRLLSDRFSAERPKGSFSTLEIQRTEQGDSAMYLCASSTTGTGASNYGYTFGSGTRLTVV.